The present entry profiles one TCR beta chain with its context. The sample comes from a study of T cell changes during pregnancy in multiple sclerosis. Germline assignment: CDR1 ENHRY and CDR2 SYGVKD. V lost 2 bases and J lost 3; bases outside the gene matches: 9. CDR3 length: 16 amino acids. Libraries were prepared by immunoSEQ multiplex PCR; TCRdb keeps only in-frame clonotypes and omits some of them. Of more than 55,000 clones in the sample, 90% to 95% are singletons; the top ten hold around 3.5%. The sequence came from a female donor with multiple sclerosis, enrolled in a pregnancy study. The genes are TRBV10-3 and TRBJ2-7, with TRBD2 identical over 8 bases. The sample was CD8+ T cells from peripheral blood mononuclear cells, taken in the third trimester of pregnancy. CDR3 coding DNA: TGTGCCATCAGTGAGGGGGTAACGGGGGGGCTCTACGAGCAGTACTTC. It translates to CAISEGVTGGLYEQYF.